This T cell receptor beta chain comes out of a study of cytomegalovirus exposure and HLA in healthy donors. Primers included in the PCR were 60 Vbeta and 13 Jbeta primers. Sequencing used immunoSEQ multiplex PCR; TCRdb keeps in-frame clones, though not all of them. The repertoire consists of some 150,000 clones, with 82% occurring once and the leading ten covering around 10%. The CDR3 length is 12 residues. Germline V gene sequence: CDR1 MDHEN, CDR2 SYDVKM. V dropped 10 bases and J dropped 1 base, with 10 bases sitting between them. Sequencing was performed on PBMCs. The chain carries TRBV28 and TRBJ1-2; D is possibly TRBD1 (5 bases). This receptor was identified in a man aged 50 or older in good health and CMV-seropositive. CDR3: CATRQGNYGYTF. CDR3 nucleotide sequence: TGTGCCACCCGGCAGGGTAACTATGGCTACACCTTC.